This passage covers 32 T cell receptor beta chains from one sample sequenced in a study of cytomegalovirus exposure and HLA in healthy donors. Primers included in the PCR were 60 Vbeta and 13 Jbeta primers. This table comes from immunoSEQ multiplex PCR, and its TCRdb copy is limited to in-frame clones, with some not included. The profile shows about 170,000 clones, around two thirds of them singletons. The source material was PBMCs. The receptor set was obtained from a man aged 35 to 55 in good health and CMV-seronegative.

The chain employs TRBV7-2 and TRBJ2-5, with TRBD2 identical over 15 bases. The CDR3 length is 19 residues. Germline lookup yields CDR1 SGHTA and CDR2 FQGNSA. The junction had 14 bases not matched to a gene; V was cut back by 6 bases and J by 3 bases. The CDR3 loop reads CASSSRPGLAGGPKETQYF. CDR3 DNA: TGTGCCAGCAGTTCACGCCCGGGACTAGCGGGAGGACCGAAAGAGACCCAGTACTTC.

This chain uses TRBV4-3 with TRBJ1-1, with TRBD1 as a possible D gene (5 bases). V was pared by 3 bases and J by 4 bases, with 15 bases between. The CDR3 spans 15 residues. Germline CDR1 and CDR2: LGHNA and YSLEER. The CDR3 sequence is CASSHADRGVTEAFF. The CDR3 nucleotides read TGCGCCAGCAGCCACGCCGATAGGGGTGTCACTGAAGCTTTCTTT.

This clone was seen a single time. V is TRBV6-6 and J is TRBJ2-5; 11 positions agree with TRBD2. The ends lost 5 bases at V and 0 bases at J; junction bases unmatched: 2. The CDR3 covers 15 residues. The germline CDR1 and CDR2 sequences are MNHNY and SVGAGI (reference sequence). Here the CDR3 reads CASSRLAGNQETQYF. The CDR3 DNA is TGTGCCAGCAGTCGACTAGCGGGGAACCAAGAGACCCAGTACTTC.

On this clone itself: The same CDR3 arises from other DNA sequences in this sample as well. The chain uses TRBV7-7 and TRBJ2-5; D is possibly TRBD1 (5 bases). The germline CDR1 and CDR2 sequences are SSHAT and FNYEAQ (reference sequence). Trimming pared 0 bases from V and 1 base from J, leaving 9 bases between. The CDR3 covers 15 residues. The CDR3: CASSLAVGPQETQYF. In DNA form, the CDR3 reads TGTGCCAGCAGCTTAGCAGTGGGGCCCCAAGAGACCCAGTACTTC.

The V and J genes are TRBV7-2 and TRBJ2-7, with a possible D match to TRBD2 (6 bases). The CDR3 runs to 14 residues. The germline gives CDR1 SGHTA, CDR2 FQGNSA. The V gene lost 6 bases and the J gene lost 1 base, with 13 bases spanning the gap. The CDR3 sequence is CASRSAGLSYEQYF. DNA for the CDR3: TGTGCCAGCAGGTCTGCGGGATTGTCCTACGAGCAGTACTTC. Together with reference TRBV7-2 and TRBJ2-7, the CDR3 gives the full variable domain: GAGVSQSPSNKVTEKGKDVELRCDPISGHTALYWYRQSLGQGLEFLIYFQGNSAPDKSGLPSDRFSAERTGGSVSTLTIQRTQQEDSAVYLCASRSAGLSYEQYFGPGTRLTVT.

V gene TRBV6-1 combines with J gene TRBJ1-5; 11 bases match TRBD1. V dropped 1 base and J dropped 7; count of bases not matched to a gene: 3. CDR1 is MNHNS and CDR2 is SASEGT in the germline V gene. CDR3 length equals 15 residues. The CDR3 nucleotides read TGTGCCAGCAGTGAAGTGGGGACAGGGGGACAGCCCCAGCATTTT. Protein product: CASSEVGTGGQPQHF.

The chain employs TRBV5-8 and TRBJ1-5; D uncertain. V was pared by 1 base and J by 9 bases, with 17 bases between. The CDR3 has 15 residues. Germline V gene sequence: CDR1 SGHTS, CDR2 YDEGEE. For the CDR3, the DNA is TGTGCCAGCAGCTTGACTCCCGAGGCTTTACGGCCCCAGCATTTT. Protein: CASSLTPEALRPQHF.

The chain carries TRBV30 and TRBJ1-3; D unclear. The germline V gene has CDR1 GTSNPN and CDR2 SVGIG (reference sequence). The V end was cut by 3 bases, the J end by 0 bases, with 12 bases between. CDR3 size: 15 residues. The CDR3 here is CAWSPLRHSGNTIYF. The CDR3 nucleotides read TGTGCCTGGAGCCCTCTGAGGCACTCTGGAAACACCATATATTTT.

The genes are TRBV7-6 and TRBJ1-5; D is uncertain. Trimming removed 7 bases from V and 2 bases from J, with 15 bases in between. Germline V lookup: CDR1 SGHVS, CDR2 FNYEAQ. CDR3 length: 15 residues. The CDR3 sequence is CASIGEEDGNQPQHF. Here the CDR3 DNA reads TGTGCCAGCATAGGTGAGGAAGACGGCAATCAGCCCCAGCATTTT.

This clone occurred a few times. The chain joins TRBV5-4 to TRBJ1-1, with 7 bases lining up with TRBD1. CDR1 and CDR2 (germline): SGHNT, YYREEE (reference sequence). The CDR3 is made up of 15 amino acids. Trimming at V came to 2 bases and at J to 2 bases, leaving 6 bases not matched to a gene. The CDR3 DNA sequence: TGTGCCAGCAGCTTAGGAGGGACAGATAACACTGAAGCTTTCTTT. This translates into CASSLGGTDNTEAFF.

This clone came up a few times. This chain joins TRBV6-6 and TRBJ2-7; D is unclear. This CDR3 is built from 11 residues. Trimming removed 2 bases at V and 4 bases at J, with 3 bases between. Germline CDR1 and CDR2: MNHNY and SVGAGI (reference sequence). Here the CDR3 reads CASSYQYEQYF. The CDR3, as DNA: TGTGCCAGCAGTTACCAATACGAGCAGTACTTC.

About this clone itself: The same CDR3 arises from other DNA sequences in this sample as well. The CDR3 DNA is TGTGCCAGCAGTCCGGGACAGGGATGGAGCTACGAGCAGTACTTC. Protein sequence: CASSPGQGWSYEQYF. The J gene is TRBJ2-7, the V gene TRBV6-1, with 9 bases lining up with TRBD1. V shed 5 bases and J 3 bases; nucleotides not matched to a gene: 8. This CDR3 region has 15 residues. Germline V gene lookup returns CDR1 MNHNS and CDR2 SASEGT.

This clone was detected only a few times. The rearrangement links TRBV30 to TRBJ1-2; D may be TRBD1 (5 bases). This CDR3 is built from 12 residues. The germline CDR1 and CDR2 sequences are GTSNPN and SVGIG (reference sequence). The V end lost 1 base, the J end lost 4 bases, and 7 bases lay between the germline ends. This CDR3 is CAWSDRFYGYTF. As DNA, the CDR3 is TGTGCCTGGAGTGACAGGTTCTATGGCTACACCTTC.

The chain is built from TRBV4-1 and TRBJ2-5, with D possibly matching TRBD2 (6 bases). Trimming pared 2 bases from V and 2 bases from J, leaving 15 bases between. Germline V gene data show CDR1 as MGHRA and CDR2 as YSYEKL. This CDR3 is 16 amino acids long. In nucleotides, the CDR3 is TGCGCCAGCAGCCAACTCATTGCGGGGAGGCAAGAGACCCAGTACTTC. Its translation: CASSQLIAGRQETQYF.

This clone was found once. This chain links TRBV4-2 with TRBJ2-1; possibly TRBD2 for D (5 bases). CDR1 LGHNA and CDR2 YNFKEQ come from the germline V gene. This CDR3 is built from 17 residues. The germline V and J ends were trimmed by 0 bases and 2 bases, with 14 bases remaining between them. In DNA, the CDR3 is TGTGCCAGCAGCCAAGATCCGTTGGGAGTCACCTACAATGAGCAGTTCTTC. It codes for CASSQDPLGVTYNEQFF.

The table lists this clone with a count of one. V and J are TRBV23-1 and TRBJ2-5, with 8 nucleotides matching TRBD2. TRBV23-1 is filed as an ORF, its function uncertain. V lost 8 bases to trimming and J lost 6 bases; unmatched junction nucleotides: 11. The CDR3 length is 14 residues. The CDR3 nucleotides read TGCGCCAGCTCCGGGAGGGGCGGGGGAAAGACCCAGTACTTC. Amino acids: CASSGRGGGKTQYF.

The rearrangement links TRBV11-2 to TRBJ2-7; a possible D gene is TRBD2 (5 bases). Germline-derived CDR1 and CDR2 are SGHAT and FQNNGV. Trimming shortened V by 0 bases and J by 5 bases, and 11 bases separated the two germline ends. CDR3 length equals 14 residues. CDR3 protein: CASSLDRIGDEQYF. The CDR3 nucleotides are TGTGCCAGCAGCTTAGATCGGATCGGGGACGAGCAGTACTTC.

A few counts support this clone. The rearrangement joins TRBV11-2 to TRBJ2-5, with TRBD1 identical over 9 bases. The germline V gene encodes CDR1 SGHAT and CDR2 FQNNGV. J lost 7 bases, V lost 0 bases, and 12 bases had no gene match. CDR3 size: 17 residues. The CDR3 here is CASSLESPGQGSWTQYF. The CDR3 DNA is TGTGCCAGCAGCTTAGAGAGTCCGGGACAGGGTTCGTGGACCCAGTACTTC.

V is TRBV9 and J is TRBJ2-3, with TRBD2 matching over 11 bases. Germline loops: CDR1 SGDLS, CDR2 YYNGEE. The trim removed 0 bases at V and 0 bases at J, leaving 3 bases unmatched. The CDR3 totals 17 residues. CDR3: CASSVDPSGGSTDTQYF. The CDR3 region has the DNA TGTGCCAGCAGCGTAGACCCTAGCGGGGGGAGCACAGATACGCAGTATTTT.

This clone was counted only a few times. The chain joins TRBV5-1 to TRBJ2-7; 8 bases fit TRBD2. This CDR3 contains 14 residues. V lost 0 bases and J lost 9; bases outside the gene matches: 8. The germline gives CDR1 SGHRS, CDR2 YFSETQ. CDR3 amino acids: CASSLGLAGFAQYF. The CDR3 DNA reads TGCGCCAGCAGCTTGGGGCTAGCGGGTTTTGCGCAGTACTTC.

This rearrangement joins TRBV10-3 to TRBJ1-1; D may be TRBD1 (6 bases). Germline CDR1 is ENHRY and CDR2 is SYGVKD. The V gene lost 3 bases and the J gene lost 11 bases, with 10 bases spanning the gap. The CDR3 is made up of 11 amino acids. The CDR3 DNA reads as TGTGCCATCAGTGAAGGGGGGGCGGCTTTCTTT. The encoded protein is CAISEGGAAFF.

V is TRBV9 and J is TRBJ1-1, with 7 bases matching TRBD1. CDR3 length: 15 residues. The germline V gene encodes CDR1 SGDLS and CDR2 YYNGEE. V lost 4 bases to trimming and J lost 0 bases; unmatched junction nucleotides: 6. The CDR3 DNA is TGTGCCAGCAGCCCCCGGGACAGTATGAACACTGAAGCTTTCTTT. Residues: CASSPRDSMNTEAFF. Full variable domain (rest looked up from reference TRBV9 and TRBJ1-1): DSGVTQTPKHLITATGQRVTLRCSPRSGDLSVYWYQQSLDQGLQFLIQYYNGEERAKGNILERFSAQQFPDLHSELNLSSLELGDSALYFCASSPRDSMNTEAFFGQGTRLTVV.

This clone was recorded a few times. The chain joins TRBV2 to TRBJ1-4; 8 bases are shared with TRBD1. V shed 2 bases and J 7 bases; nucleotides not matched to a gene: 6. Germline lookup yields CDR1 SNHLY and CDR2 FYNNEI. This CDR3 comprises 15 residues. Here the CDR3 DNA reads TGTGCCAGCAGTGAAATCGGACAGGGCACTGAAAAACTGTTTTTT. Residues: CASSEIGQGTEKLFF.

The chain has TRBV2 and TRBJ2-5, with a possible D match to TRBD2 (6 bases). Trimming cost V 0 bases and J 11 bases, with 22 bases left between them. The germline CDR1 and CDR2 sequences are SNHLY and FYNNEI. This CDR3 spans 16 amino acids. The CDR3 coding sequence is TGTGCCAGCAGTGAAGCGCTTGTCGGACCCTGGGAGGAGCAGTACTTC. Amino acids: CASSEALVGPWEEQYF.

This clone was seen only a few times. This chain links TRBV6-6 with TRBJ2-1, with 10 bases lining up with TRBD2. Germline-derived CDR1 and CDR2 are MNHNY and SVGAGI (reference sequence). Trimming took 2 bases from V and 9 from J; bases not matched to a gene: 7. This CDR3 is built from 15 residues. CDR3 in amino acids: CASSYEASGSSEQFF. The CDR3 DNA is TGTGCCAGCAGTTACGAGGCTAGCGGGAGCTCTGAGCAGTTCTTC.

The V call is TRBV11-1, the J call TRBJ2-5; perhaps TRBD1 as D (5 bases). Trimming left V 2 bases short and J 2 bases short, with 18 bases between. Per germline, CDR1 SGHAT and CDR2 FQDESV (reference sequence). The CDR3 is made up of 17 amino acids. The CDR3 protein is CASSLLSGLLGQETQYF. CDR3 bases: TGTGCCAGCAGCTTACTTTCAGGGCTGTTGGGGCAAGAGACCCAGTACTTC.

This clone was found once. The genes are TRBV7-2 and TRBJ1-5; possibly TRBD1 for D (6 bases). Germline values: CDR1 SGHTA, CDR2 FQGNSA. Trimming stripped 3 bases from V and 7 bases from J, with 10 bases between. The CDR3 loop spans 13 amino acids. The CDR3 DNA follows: TGTGCCAGCAGCTTCCGACAGGACCAGCCCCAGCATTTT. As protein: CASSFRQDQPQHF.

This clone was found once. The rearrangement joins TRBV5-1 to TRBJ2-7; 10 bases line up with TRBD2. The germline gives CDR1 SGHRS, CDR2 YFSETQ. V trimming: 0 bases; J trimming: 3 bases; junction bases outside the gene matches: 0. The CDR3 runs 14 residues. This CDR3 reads CASSLGTSGYEQYF. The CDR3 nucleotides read TGCGCCAGCAGCTTGGGGACTAGCGGCTACGAGCAGTACTTC.

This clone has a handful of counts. CDR3 protein: CASSIEISGGADTQYF. The CDR3 bases are TGTGCCAGTAGTATAGAGATTAGCGGGGGGGCAGATACGCAGTATTTT. J is TRBJ2-3 and V is TRBV19; 11 positions match TRBD2. CDR3 length: 16 residues. Germline CDR1 reads LNHDA; CDR2 reads SQIVND (reference sequence). V gave up 0 bases and J gave up 4 bases; unmatched junction bases: 3. The full variable domain, with the rest looked up from reference TRBV19 and TRBJ2-3, is DGGITQSPKYLFRKEGQNVTLSCEQNLNHDAMYWYRQDPGQGLRLIYYSQIVNDFQKGDIAEGYSVSREKKESFPLTVTSAQKNPTAFYLCASSIEISGGADTQYFGPGTRLTVL.

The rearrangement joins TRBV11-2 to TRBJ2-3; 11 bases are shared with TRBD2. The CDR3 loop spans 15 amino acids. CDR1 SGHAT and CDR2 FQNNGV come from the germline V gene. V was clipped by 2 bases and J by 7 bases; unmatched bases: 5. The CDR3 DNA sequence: TGTGCCAGCAGCTTACCAACTAGCGGGGGACATACGCAGTATTTT. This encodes CASSLPTSGGHTQYF.

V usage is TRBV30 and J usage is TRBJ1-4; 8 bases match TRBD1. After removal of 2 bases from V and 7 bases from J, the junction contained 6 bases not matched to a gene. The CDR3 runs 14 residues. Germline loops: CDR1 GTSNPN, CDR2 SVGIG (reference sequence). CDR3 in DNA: TGTGCCTGGAGTTTTACAGGGGGTAGTGAAAAACTGTTTTTT. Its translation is CAWSFTGGSEKLFF.

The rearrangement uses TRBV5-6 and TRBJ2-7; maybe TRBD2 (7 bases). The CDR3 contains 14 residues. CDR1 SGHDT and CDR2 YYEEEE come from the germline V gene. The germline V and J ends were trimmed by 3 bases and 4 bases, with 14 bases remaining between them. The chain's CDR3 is CASSSTGGRYEQYF. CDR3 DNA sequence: TGTGCCAGCAGCTCCACGGGGGGCAGATACGAGCAGTACTTC.